This TCR beta chain emerged from a study of blood T cell repertoires in COVID-19 (dated by TCRdb to about 2020). The study in broad terms: The collaborator samples originated in the United States, Italy and Spain and spanned the acute and convalescent phases of COVID-19. The material from the prospective study consisted of cDNA or gDNA derived from T cells, B-cell-depleted T cells, or PBMCs. Samples were obtained from the ongoing ImmuneRACE study (first 160 participants) and from some 1,300 subjects provided by 6 global collaborators. A de-identified subject ID, COVID-19 status, age in years and sex were almost always included in the sample metadata. Subjects who had been exposed to COVID-19, were actively infected with it, or had recovered from it provided the deeply sampled blood TCRbeta repertoires that made up the dataset. Where available, HLA class I and class II types were obtained from metadata supplied by the sample provider rather than from assay-based typing. The repertoires were made available in a free public database intended to serve as a resource for research on the immune response to SARS-CoV-2. Summary of the overall study and its limitations: Clinical and demographic metadata were provided uncurated, with the amount varying by source and participant.

Participants in the prospective study were enrolled through a virtual design, were aged about 18 to 89 years, and lived in 20 to 30 United States geographic areas. Cohort assignment in the prospective study relied on participant-reported clinical history from a screening survey and a study questionnaire. For ImmuneRACE Cohort 3, a participant was defined as recovered based on two consecutive negative NP/OP PCR tests, clearance by a healthcare professional, or resolution of symptoms. In the prospective study, whole blood, serum and a nasopharyngeal or oropharyngeal swab were collected from each participant by mobile phlebotomists. Participants in the prospective study had the option to provide additional blood draws and questionnaires over a roughly two-month period. Before DNA extraction, blood samples from the prospective study were shipped at room temperature or frozen. To note about this clone: Its antigen is currently not known. No qualities accompany the bases; no much larger clone lies one base away.

V sheds 2 bases and J sheds 0 bases, leaving 7 bases between their ends. In the germline V gene, CDR1 corresponds to SGHNT and CDR2 to YENEEA. The cysteine opens and the phenylalanine closes a CDR3 of 15 amino acids. The read is trimmed to its CDR3 DNA, 45 bases read in frame from base 1. TCRbeta CDR3 regions were amplified from genomic DNA using the immunoSEQ Assay, a bias-controlled multiplex PCR. The paper's data handling went like this. The number of nucleated cells in each sample was estimated by amplification of reference gene primers within the assay. To quantify the absolute abundance of each unique TCRbeta CDR3 rearrangement, sequence reads were collapsed and filtered. Productive Simpson clonality was computed per sample as the square root of Simpson's diversity index over productive rearrangements. TCRdb took over this immuneACCESS table, retaining in-frame rearrangements with V and J assigned. Such tables are incomplete; in checked studies, under half of the missing clones stem from an unresolved V gene, and the remainder is unexplained. V, J and clone size reflect that table, while D and trimming were determined from the DNA. In all, the sample holds approximately 480,000 clones, and about 85% of those were seen once. The ten largest account for 0.7% of the sample.

Sequenced input: PBMCs or T cells enriched from blood (not recorded which). The TCR sequence derives from a woman aged 18-29 years who had recovered from COVID-19. The chain joins TRBV11-3 to TRBJ2-2, with a weak D call of TRBD2 (6 bases match). The CDR3 reads CASSLTGANTGELFF. The sequence in DNA is TGTGCCAGCAGCTTAACGGGGGCGAACACCGGGGAGCTGTTTTTT.